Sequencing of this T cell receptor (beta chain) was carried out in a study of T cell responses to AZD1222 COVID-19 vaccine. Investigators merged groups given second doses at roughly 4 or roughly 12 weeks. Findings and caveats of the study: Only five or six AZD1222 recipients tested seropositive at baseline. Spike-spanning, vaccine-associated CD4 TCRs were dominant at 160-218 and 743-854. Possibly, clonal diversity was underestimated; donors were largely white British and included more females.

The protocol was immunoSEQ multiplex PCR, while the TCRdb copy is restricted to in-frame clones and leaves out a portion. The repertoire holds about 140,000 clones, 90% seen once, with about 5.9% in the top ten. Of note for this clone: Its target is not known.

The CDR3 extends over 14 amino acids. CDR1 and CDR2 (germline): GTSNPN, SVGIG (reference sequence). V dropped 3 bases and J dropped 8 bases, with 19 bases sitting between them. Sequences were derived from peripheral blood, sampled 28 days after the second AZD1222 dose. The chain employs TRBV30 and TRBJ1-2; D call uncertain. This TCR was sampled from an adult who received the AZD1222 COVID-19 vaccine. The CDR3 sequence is CAWSVLGRLGGYTF. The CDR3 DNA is TGTGCCTGGAGCGTCCTGGGCAGACTAGGCGGCTACACCTTC.